Listed below are T cell receptor beta chains from one sample, sequenced in a study of Ad26.COV2.S vaccination and SARS-CoV-2 variants. Using immunoSEQ multiplex PCR, the repertoire was profiled, and TCRdb retains in-frame clones only, with some absent. The sample consists of 300,000 to 400,000 clones, under 90% of them appearing once. Sequenced here: peripheral blood, sampled in a trial of Ad26.COV2.S vaccine versus placebo. The source of these receptors is a person aged 18-65 years who received the Ad26.COV2.S COVID-19 vaccine or a placebo. CDR3s include the opening cysteine and the closing phenylalanine or tryptophan. D genes are given only for firm matches. Clone size is given for some rows only: seen once, a few or many times, or a class if the clone is expanded.

TRBV5-1	NA	TRBJ1-1	NA	CASSKGMNTEAFF	TGCGCCAGCAGCAAGGGCATGAACACTGAAGCTTTCTTT
TRBV10-3	NA	TRBJ2-5	NA	CAISDRDTSYQETQYF	TGTGCCATCAGTGACCGGGACACCTCGTACCAAGAGACCCAGTACTTC
TRBV28	NA	TRBJ2-5	medium-sized	CASSPSSGNPETQYF	TGTGCCAGCAGTCCGTCCTCAGGAAACCCAGAGACCCAGTACTTC
TRBV11-3	NA	TRBJ1-1	NA	CASSLIDTSFPEAFF	TGTGCCAGCAGCCTAATCGACACCAGTTTCCCTGAAGCTTTCTTT
TRBV6-2/TRBV6-3	TRBD1	TRBJ1-1	NA	CASSPQGGLRYTEAFF	TGTGCCAGCAGTCCCCAGGGGGGACTCCGGTACACTGAAGCTTTCTTT
TRBV19	TRBD1	TRBJ1-1	NA	CASRDRGLSTEAFF	TGTGCCAGTCGGGACAGGGGATTGAGCACTGAAGCTTTCTTT
TRBV19	NA	TRBJ2-5	NA	CASSIDLKAETQYF	TGTGCCAGTAGTATAGATCTTAAGGCCGAGACCCAGTACTTC
TRBV7-8	TRBD2	TRBJ2-2	NA	CASSLVVLAGGTNTGELFF	TGTGCCAGCAGCTTAGTAGTTCTAGCGGGAGGGACGAACACCGGGGAGCTGTTTTTT
TRBV5-1	NA	TRBJ2-7	NA	CASSLVPDSYEQYF	TGCGCCAGCAGCTTGGTTCCAGACTCCTACGAGCAGTACTTC
TRBV18	NA	TRBJ2-1	NA	CASSPQGRTNNEQFF	TGTGCCAGCTCACCTCAGGGCCGTACTAACAATGAGCAGTTCTTC
TRBV7-2	TRBD2	TRBJ2-1	once	CASSLGLAGNNEQFF	TGTGCCAGCAGCTTGGGACTAGCGGGTAACAATGAGCAGTTCTTC
TRBV6-5	TRBD2	TRBJ2-1	NA	CASSPWTSVIYEQFF	TGTGCCAGCAGTCCCTGGACTAGCGTTATCTATGAGCAGTTCTTC
TRBV29-1	NA	TRBJ2-7	few	CSVARGRNIGYEQYF	TGCAGCGTTGCTAGAGGGAGGAACATAGGCTACGAGCAGTACTTC
TRBV5-1	TRBD1	TRBJ1-4	NA	CASSTSGGTNEKLFF	TGCGCCAGCAGCACCTCAGGGGGCACTAATGAAAAACTGTTTTTT
TRBV6-1	NA	TRBJ2-2	NA	CASSEVVSHTGELFF	TGTGCCAGCAGTGAAGTAGTCTCCCACACCGGGGAGCTGTTTTTT
TRBV18	TRBD1	TRBJ2-7	NA	CASSAPGQPLEQYF	TGTGCCAGCTCAGCCCCGGGACAGCCCCTGGAGCAGTACTTC
TRBV6-1	TRBD1	TRBJ2-1	NA	CASREDRGPYNEQFF	TGTGCCAGCAGGGAAGACAGGGGGCCCTACAATGAGCAGTTCTTC
TRBV2	TRBD1	TRBJ2-7	NA	CASSEFGTAAYEQYF	TGTGCCAGCAGTGAATTCGGGACAGCCGCCTACGAGCAGTACTTC
TRBV4-3	NA	TRBJ2-3	NA	CASSPDRTADTQYF	TGCGCCAGCAGCCCTGACAGGACTGCAGATACGCAGTATTTT
TRBV6-2/TRBV6-3	NA	TRBJ1-1	NA	CASSSFTPDGEAFF	TGTGCCAGCAGTTCTTTTACCCCGGACGGTGAAGCTTTCTTT
TRBV28	NA	TRBJ2-5	NA	CASSLGGVRETQYF	TGTGCCAGCAGTTTAGGTGGGGTTCGAGAGACCCAGTACTTC
TRBV6-5	NA	TRBJ1-2	NA	CASSLRETYGYTF	TGTGCCAGCAGTCTACGGGAAACCTATGGCTACACCTTC
TRBV3-1/TRBV3-2	NA	TRBJ1-1	NA	CASSQGGPRFSAFF	TGTGCCAGCAGCCAGGGGGGACCTCGGTTTTCGGCTTTCTTT
TRBV11-2	NA	TRBJ2-5	NA	CASSILTKNFWQETQYF	TGTGCCAGCAGCATTCTGACAAAGAATTTTTGGCAAGAGACCCAGTACTTC
TRBV9	NA	TRBJ1-4	NA	CASSVVPDEKLFF	TGTGCCAGCAGCGTAGTCCCTGATGAAAAACTGTTTTTT
TRBV9	TRBD2	TRBJ2-1	NA	CASSLSGDTYNEQFF	TGTGCCAGCAGTCTTAGCGGGGACACCTACAATGAGCAGTTCTTC
TRBV27	NA	TRBJ1-2	NA	CASSLLGGNGYTF	TGTGCCAGCAGTTTATTAGGGGGGAATGGCTACACCTTC
TRBV19	NA	TRBJ1-1	many	CASSIQGGRTEAFF	TGTGCCAGTAGCATACAGGGTGGGCGCACTGAAGCTTTCTTT
TRBV7-8	NA	TRBJ1-1	NA	CASSLVSGATEAFF	TGTGCCAGCAGCTTAGTCTCGGGTGCCACTGAAGCTTTCTTT